The 16 T cell receptor beta chains below were found in one sample sequenced in a study of metastatic and nonmetastatic thyroid tumors. TCRdb re-called the PCR reads through MiXCR. The sample holds some 83,000 clones, roughly an eighth seen once. Every patient underwent thyroid surgery untreated. Material: tumor tissue. The receptor source for this set is a female donor with papillary thyroid cancer or a benign thyroid nodule (not recorded which). Some clones in this sample may be carry-over from other donors' samples.

Of note for this clone: Since no conserved phenylalanine or tryptophan closes the CDR3, a read error is the likely cause. V and J are TRBV10-3 and TRBJ2-1; 11 nucleotides match TRBD2. The V gene's germline CDR1 is ENHRY and CDR2 SYGVKD. The CDR3 runs to 16 residues. DNA of the CDR3: TGTGCCATCATTGAGTCACTAGCGGGAGCGTCAAATGAGCAGTTCCTC. Protein: CAIIESLAGASNEQFL.

Remarks on this clone: The same CDR3 also results from other DNA sequences found in this sample. This chain uses TRBV5-5 with TRBJ1-1, with D hard to call. Germline values: CDR1 SGHKS, CDR2 YYEKEE (reference sequence). The CDR3 length is 12 residues. V was shortened by 0 bases and J by 4 bases, with 4 bases between the two germline ends. CDR3 sequence: CASSLGPTEAFF. The CDR3 DNA is TGTGCCAGCAGCTTGGGTCCCACTGAAGCTTTCTTT. Full variable domain (rest looked up from reference TRBV5-5 and TRBJ1-1): DAGVTQSPTHLIKTRGQQVTLRCSPISGHKSVSWYQQVLGQGPQFIFQYYEKEERGRGNFPDRFSARQFPNYSSELNVNALLLGDSALYLCASSLGPTEAFFGQGTRLTVV.

The table lists this clone with a count of one. The chain combines TRBV7-2 with TRBJ2-1; the D is unclear. Trimming pared 0 bases from V and 10 bases from J, leaving 13 bases between. CDR3 length: 14 residues. CDR1 is SGHTA and CDR2 is FQGNSA in the germline V gene. The CDR3 sequence is CASSLADMAGEQFF. The DNA for the CDR3 is TGTGCCAGCAGCTTAGCTGATATGGCCGGGGAGCAGTTCTTC. Using reference TRBV7-2 and TRBJ2-1 for the parts outside the CDR3, the full variable domain is GAGVSQSPSNKVTEKGKDVELRCDPISGHTALYWYRQSLGQGLEFLIYFQGNSAPDKSGLPSDRFSAERTGGSVSTLTIQRTQQEDSAVYLCASSLADMAGEQFFGPGTRLTVL.

With respect to this clone: A much larger clone differs by one base, so this may be a read error. The chain is built from TRBV25-1 and TRBJ2-2, with D maybe TRBD1 (6 bases). The V gene's germline CDR1 is MGHDK and CDR2 SYGVNS. This CDR3 is 18 amino acids long. The ends were cut back, 1 base at V and 6 bases at J, with 21 bases in the middle. The CDR3 DNA follows: TGTGCCAGCAGTGAATCCGTGGGGGCACCGAAGGGGTCCGGGGAGCTGTTTTTT. Amino acids: CASSESVGAPKGSGELFF.

This clone was observed at least ten times. The genes are TRBV6-5 and TRBJ2-1; 9 nucleotides match TRBD2. This CDR3 is built from 18 residues. Germline V lookup: CDR1 MNHEY, CDR2 SVGAGI. Trimming at V came to 2 bases and at J to 0 bases, leaving 8 bases not matched to a gene. The CDR3 loop is CASSYHRLAVNSYNEQFF. The CDR3 DNA is TGTGCCAGCAGTTACCACCGACTAGCGGTAAACTCCTACAATGAGCAGTTCTTC.

This clone was detected ten times or more. The chain carries TRBV20-1 and TRBJ2-3; 7 nucleotides agree with TRBD2. V gave up 5 bases and J gave up 2 bases; unmatched junction bases: 10. Per germline, CDR1 DFQATT and CDR2 SNEGSKA (reference sequence). CDR3 size: 15 residues. The CDR3 DNA reads TGCAGTGCTGACAACGGCGGGAGAATCACAGATACGCAGTATTTT. Translating gives CSADNGGRITDTQYF.

The gene calls are TRBV20-1 and TRBJ2-7; either TRBD1 or TRBD2 may supply D (5 bases each). The ends were cut back, 5 bases at V and 0 bases at J, with 14 bases in the middle. This CDR3 contains 14 residues. Germline values: CDR1 DFQATT, CDR2 SNEGSKA (reference sequence). The DNA of the CDR3 is TGCAGTGCTGAGGGGCGAGGGGACTCCTACGAGCAGTACTTC. Translated: CSAEGRGDSYEQYF.

On this clone: Being one base from a much bigger clone, this may be a read error. CDR3 region: CSASPLGRSETQYF. CDR3 bases: TGCAGTGCTAGCCCTCTTGGAAGGTCCGAGACCCAGTACTTC. The V call is TRBV20-1, the J call TRBJ2-5; no reliable D call. The CDR3 extends over 14 amino acids. V was trimmed by 3 bases and J by 5 bases, leaving 16 bases between them. CDR1 DFQATT and CDR2 SNEGSKA come from the germline V gene (reference sequence).

The V and J genes are TRBV5-4 and TRBJ2-5; TRBD2 aligns across 7 bases. Looked up from germline, CDR1 is SGHNT and CDR2 is YYREEE (reference sequence). This CDR3 has 17 residues. Unmatched junction bases numbered 17, after V lost 4 bases and J lost 5 bases. The DNA for the CDR3 is TGTGCCAGCAGCGGGGTGGGTATTGCGGGAGAGGGGGAGACCCAGTACTTC. This encodes CASSGVGIAGEGETQYF.

Many counts were recorded for this clone. This chain connects TRBV6-2 or TRBV6-3 to TRBJ2-7; possible D gene TRBD2, 5 bases. Trimming cost V 2 bases and J 12 bases, with 11 bases left between them. Germline CDR1 is MNHEY and CDR2 is SVGEGT. The CDR3 covers 11 residues. CDR3 DNA sequence: TGTGCCAGCAGTTACCCGGACTCCCCGTACTTC. Amino acids: CASSYPDSPYF.

This clone was recorded many times. The chain's CDR3 is CASSLLQGGGETQYF. CDR3 nucleotides: TGTGCCAGCAGCTTACTACAGGGAGGAGGGGAGACCCAGTACTTC. V and J are TRBV7-9 and TRBJ2-5, with D perhaps assigned TRBD1 or TRBD2 (6 bases each). Trimming shortened V by 2 bases and J by 5 bases, and 15 bases separated the two germline ends. In germline, CDR1 is SEHNR, CDR2 FQNEAQ (reference sequence). The CDR3 loop spans 15 amino acids.

As to this clone: Possible read error: a much larger clone is one base away. This sample includes further DNA sequences coding for the same CDR3. The chain couples TRBV10-3 to TRBJ2-5; possible D gene TRBD2, 6 bases. The CDR3 length is 13 residues. With 10 bases removed from V and 5 bases from J, the gap between germline ends came to 17 bases. The germline V gene has CDR1 ENHRY and CDR2 SYGVKD. This CDR3 is CATWGLLNETQYF. CDR3 nucleotide sequence: TGTGCCACCTGGGGACTTCTCAACGAGACCCAGTACTTC.

This clone was counted between two and nine times. A single base separates this from a much larger clone, so it may be a read error. Lacking the conserved final phenylalanine or tryptophan, this CDR3 likely reflects a read error. V gene TRBV5-6 combines with J gene TRBJ1-1, with 8 bases that match TRBD1. CDR1 and CDR2 from the germline V gene are SGHDT and YYEEEE. The CDR3 is 14 residues long. The V and J ends lost 5 bases and 0 bases, in that order; junction bases with no gene match: 3. The CDR3 nucleotides are TGTGCCAGCAGGGAACAGGGGGTGAACACTGAAGCTTTCTCT. Translated, it gives CASREQGVNTEAFS.

Comment on this clone: With a much larger clone just one base away, this may be a read error. J is TRBJ2-4 and V is TRBV11-3; D gene unclear. Trimming took 1 base from V and 1 from J, leaving 5 bases between them. Germline values: CDR1 SGHNT, CDR2 YENEEA. The CDR3 runs 14 residues. The CDR3 reads CASSLVGAKNIQYF. The CDR3 nucleotides are TGTGCCAGCAGCTTAGTCGGGGCCAAAAACATTCAGTACTTC.

The table lists this clone with many counts. The chain couples TRBV6-1 to TRBJ2-1; the D gene could be TRBD1 or TRBD2 (7 bases each). In germline, CDR1 is MNHNS, CDR2 SASEGT. The V gene lost 2 bases and the J gene lost 2 bases, with 10 bases spanning the gap. This CDR3 spans 15 amino acids. The CDR3 sequence: CASSEPGGAYNEQFF. DNA for the CDR3: TGTGCCAGCAGTGAACCAGGGGGGGCCTACAATGAGCAGTTCTTC.

J is TRBJ1-2 and V is TRBV3-1, with a weak D call TRBD1 (5 bases). The CDR3 covers 15 residues. The germline V gene encodes CDR1 LGHDT and CDR2 YNNKEL (reference sequence). Trimming stripped 4 bases from V and 8 bases from J, with 20 bases between. CDR3 in DNA: TGTGCCAGCAGCCCGGGGGGTAAATCCCTTTACGGCTACACCTTC. As protein: CASSPGGKSLYGYTF. Together with reference TRBV3-1 and TRBJ1-2, the CDR3 gives the full variable domain: DTAVSQTPKYLVTQMGNDKSIKCEQNLGHDTMYWYKQDSKKFLKIMFSYNNKELIINETVPNRFSPKSPDKAHLNLHINSLELGDSAVYFCASSPGGKSLYGYTFGSGTRLTVV.